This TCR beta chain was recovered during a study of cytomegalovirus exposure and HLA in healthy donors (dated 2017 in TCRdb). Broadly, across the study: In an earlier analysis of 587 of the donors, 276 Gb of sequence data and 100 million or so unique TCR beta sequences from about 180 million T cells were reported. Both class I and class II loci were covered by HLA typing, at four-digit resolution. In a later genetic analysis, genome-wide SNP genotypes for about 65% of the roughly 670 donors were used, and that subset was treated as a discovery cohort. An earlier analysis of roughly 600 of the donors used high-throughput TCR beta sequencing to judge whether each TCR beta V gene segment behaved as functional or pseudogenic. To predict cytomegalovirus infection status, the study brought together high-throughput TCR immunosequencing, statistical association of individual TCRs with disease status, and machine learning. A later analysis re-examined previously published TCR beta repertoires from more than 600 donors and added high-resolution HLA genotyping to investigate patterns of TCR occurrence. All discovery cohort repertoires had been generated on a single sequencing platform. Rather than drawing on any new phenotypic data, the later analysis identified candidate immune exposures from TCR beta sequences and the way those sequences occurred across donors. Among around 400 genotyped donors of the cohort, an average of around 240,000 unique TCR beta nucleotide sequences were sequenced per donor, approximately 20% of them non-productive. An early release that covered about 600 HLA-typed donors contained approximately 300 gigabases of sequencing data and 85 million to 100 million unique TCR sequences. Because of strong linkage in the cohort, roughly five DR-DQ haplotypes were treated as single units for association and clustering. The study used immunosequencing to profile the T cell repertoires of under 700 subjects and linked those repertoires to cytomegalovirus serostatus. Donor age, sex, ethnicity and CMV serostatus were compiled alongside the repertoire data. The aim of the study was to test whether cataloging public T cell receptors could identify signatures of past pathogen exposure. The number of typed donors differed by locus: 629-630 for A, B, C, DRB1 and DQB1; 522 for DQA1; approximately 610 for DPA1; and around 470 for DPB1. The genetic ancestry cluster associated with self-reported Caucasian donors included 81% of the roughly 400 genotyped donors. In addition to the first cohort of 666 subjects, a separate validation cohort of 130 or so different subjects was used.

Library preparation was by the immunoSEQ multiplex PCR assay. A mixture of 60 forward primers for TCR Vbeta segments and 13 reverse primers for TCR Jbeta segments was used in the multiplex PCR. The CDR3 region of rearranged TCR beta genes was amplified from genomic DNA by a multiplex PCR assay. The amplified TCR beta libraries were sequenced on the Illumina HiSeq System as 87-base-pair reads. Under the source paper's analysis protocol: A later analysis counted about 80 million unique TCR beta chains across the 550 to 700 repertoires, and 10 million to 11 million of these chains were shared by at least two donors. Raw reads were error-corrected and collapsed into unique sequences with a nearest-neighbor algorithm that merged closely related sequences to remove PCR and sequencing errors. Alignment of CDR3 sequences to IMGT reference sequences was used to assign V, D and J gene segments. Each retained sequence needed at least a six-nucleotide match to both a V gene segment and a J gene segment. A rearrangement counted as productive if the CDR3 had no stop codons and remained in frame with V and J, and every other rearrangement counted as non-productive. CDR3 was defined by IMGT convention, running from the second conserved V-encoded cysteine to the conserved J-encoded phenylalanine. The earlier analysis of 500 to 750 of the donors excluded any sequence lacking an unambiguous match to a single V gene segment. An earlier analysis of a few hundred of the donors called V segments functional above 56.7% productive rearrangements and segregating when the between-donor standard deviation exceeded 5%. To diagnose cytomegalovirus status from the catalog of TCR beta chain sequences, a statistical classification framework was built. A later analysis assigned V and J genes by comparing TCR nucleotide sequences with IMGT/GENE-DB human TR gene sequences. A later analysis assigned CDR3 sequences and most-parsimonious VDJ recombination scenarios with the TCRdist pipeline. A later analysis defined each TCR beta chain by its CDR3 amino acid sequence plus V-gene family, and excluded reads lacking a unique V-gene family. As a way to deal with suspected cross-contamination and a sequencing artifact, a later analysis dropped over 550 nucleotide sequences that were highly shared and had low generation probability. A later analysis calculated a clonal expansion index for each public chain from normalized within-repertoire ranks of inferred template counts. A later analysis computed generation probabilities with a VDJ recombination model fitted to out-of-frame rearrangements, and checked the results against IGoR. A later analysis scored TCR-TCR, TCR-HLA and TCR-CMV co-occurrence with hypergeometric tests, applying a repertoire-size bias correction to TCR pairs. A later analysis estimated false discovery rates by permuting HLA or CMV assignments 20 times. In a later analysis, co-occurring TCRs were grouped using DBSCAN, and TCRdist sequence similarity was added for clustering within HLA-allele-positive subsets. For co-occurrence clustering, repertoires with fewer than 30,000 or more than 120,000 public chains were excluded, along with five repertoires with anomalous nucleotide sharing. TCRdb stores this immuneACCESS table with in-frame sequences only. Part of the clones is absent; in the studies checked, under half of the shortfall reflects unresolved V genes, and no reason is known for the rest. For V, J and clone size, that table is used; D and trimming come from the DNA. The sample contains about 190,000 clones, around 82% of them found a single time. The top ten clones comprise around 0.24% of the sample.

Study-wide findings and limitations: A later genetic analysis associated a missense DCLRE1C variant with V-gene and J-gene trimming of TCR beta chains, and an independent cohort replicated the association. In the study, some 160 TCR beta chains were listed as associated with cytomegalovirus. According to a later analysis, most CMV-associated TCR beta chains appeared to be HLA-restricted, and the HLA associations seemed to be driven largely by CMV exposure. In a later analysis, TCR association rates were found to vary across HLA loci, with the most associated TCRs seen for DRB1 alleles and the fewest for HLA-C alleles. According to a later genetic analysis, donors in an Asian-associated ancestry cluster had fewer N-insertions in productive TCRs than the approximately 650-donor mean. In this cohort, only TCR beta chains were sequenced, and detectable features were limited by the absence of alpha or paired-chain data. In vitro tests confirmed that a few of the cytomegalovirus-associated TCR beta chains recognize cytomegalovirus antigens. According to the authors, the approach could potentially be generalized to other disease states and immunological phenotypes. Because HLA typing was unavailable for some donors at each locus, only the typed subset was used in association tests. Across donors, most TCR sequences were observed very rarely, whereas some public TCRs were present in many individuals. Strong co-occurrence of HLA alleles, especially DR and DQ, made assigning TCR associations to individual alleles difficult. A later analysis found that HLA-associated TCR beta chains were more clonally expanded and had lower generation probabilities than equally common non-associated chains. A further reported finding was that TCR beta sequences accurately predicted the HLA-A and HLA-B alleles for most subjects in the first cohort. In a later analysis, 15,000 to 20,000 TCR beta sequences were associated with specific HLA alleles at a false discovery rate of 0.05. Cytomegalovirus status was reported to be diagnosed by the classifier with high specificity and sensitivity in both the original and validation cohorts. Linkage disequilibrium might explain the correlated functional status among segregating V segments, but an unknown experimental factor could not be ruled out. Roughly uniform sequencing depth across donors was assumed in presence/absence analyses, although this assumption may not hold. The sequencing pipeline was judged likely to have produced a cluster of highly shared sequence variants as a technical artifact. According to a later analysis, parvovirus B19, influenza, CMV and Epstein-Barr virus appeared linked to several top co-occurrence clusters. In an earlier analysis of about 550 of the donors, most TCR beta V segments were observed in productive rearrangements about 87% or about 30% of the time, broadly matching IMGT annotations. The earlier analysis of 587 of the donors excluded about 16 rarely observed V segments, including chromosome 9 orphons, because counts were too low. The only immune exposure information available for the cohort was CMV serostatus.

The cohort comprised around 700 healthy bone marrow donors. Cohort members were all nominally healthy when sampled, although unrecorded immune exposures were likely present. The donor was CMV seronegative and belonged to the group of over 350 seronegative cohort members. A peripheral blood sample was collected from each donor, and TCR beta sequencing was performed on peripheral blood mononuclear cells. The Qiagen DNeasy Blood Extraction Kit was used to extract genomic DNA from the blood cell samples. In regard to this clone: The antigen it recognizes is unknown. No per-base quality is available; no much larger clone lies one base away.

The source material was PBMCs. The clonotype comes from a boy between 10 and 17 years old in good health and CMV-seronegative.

DNA sequence: TGTGCCAGCAGCTTAGTGGGTACTACGTACCAAGAGACCCAGTACTTC. It codes for CASSLVGTTYQETQYF. The chain is encoded by TRBV7-2 joined to TRBJ2-5; no confident D gene assignment can be made. V is reduced by 1 base and J by 0 bases, leaving a spacing of 12 bases between them. CDR1 and CDR2, looked up from the germline V gene, are SGHTA and FQGNSA. From the cysteine up to the phenylalanine, the CDR3 has a length of 16 residues. The only DNA kept is the CDR3, 48 bases in frame from the first base. Supplemented by the reference TRBV7-2 and TRBJ2-5 proteins around the CDR3, the complete variable domain is GAGVSQSPSNKVTEKGKDVELRCDPISGHTALYWYRQSLGQGLEFLIYFQGNSAPDKSGLPSDRFSAERTGGSVSTLTIQRTQQEDSAVYLCASSLVGTTYQETQYFGPGTRLLVL.